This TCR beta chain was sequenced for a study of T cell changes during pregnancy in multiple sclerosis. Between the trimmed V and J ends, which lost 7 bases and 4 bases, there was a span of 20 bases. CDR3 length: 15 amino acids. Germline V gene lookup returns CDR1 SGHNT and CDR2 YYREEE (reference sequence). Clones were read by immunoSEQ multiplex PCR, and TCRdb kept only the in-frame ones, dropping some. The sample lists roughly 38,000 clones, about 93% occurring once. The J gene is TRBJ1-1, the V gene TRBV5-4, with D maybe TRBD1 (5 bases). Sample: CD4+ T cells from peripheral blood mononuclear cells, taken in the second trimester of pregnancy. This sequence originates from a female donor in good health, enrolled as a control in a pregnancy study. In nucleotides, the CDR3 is TGTGCCAGCTGGCCCCAGCGGGGGGGGATCACTGAAGCTTTCTTT. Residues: CASWPQRGGITEAFF.